Described below is a single T cell receptor beta chain sequence and its context. Its antigen is not identified. With 0 bases removed from V and 9 bases from J, the gap between germline ends came to 13 bases. CDR1 SGHNT and CDR2 YYREEE come from the germline V gene (reference sequence). This CDR3 contains 15 residues. TCR beta CDR3 sequences were amplified from RNA transcripts. HTBI primers drove first-round RT-PCR of the TCR CDR3. TCRdb ran MiXCR on the multiplex PCR reads and lists one entry per CDR3 protein. The sample consists of 250,000 to 300,000 distinct CDR3 sequences, around 15% of them appearing once. Each person with ophthalmopathy scored at least 3 on the Clinical Activity Score, reached NOSPECS grade 4 or higher, and had been ill under 3 months. Diagnosing involved the use of clinical symptoms, serum thyroxine and TRAb, thyroid ultrasound and orbital computed tomography. The record originates from a study of T cells in Graves' hyperthyroidism and ophthalmopathy.

Overall study findings and caveats: Ophthalmopathy and stable hyperthyroidism were separated by a 13 V-J model. Among clonotypes expanded in thyroid above 0.001, most were also found in blood.

This clonotype was sampled from an older woman with Graves' ophthalmopathy. The specimen sequenced was blood. This rearrangement joins TRBV5-4 to TRBJ1-6; D is unclear. The CDR3 reads CASSLEVGLGSPLHF. DNA for the CDR3: TGTGCCAGCAGCTTGGAGGTCGGATTAGGTTCACCCCTCCACTTT.